The present TCR beta chain was sequenced within a study of Ad26.COV2.S vaccination and SARS-CoV-2 variants. In germline, CDR1 is MGHDK, CDR2 SYGVNS. The CDR3 runs to 14 residues. Trimming cost V 1 base and J 3 bases, with 6 bases left between them. Treatment in this sample: some 20 received Ad26.COV2.S at low or high dose, single or two shots; about 5 received placebo; per-sample allocation not given. Collection of samples fell on day 63 after the first vaccine or placebo injection. Produced via immunoSEQ multiplex PCR; TCRdb's table is partial and in-frame only. The table lists 350,000 to 500,000 clones, roughly 90% of them singletons.

The TCR comes from a person aged 18-65 years who received the Ad26.COV2.S COVID-19 vaccine or a placebo. The sample here was peripheral blood, taken in a trial of Ad26.COV2.S vaccine versus placebo. The rearrangement links TRBV25-1 to TRBJ2-2; D is tentatively TRBD1 or TRBD2 (5 bases each). The CDR3 spells CASSELGDTGELFF. The CDR3 DNA reads TGTGCCAGCAGTGAATTGGGGGACACCGGGGAGCTGTTTTTT.